These 27 T cell receptor beta chains came from one sample sequenced in a study of cytomegalovirus exposure and HLA in healthy donors. The PCR used 60 Vbeta and 13 Jbeta primers. This table comes from immunoSEQ multiplex PCR, and its TCRdb copy is limited to in-frame clones, with some not included. The table records fewer than 110,000 clones, approximately 76% of them present only once. Sequenced material: PBMCs. The receptors originated from a man aged 35-49 years in good health and CMV-seronegative.

J is TRBJ1-1 and V is TRBV19; 11 positions match TRBD1. Unmatched junction bases numbered 4, after V lost 6 bases and J lost 4 bases. The CDR3 is 14 residues long. Germline V gene data show CDR1 as LNHDA and CDR2 as SQIVND (reference sequence). CDR3 sequence (DNA): TGTGCCAGTAGAGGGGACAGGGGGGTCACTGAAGCTTTCTTT. Its protein product is CASRGDRGVTEAFF.

This clone came up once. The rearrangement uses TRBV25-1 and TRBJ2-5; 10 bases line up with TRBD1. Germline values: CDR1 MGHDK, CDR2 SYGVNS. The J segment lost 5 bases and the V segment lost 2 bases, leaving 5 bases of the junction unmatched. CDR3 length equals 15 residues. The CDR3 here is CASSEAGTGDETQYF. The DNA for the CDR3 is TGTGCCAGCAGTGAAGCCGGGACAGGGGACGAGACCCAGTACTTC.

This clone was seen only a few times. J is TRBJ1-1 and V is TRBV6-5, with 9 positions matching TRBD1. With V trimmed by 3 bases and J by 4 bases, 3 bases remained unmatched. CDR1 is MNHEY, CDR2 SVGAGI, per germline. The CDR3 contains 14 residues. The CDR3 is CASSYWGQGTEAFF. The CDR3 DNA sequence: TGTGCCAGCAGTTATTGGGGACAGGGCACTGAAGCTTTCTTT.

This clone was detected only a few times. V is TRBV27 and J is TRBJ2-5; TRBD2 matches 8 bases. The CDR3 runs 15 residues. The germline V gene has CDR1 MNHEY and CDR2 SMNVEV (reference sequence). The ends lost 2 bases at V and 5 bases at J; junction bases unmatched: 7. DNA for the CDR3: TGTGCCAGCAGTTTAACCGGGGGGGCCTGGGAGACCCAGTACTTC. Translating it yields CASSLTGGAWETQYF.

This chain uses TRBV6-6 with TRBJ2-3; 8 bases align to TRBD1. V lost 7 bases and J lost 1; bases outside the gene matches: 7. From germline, CDR1 is MNHNY and CDR2 SVGAGI (reference sequence). The CDR3 is made up of 15 amino acids. CDR3 protein: CASTSRGQGTDTQYF. The CDR3 DNA reads TGTGCCAGCACCTCCAGGGGGCAAGGCACAGATACGCAGTATTTT.

This clone showed up just a few times. V and J are TRBV14 and TRBJ1-2, with D hard to call. CDR1 is SGHDN and CDR2 is FVKESK in the germline V gene. The CDR3 sequence is 16 residues long. V lost 1 base, J lost 0 bases, and 12 bases lay in between. CDR3 amino acids: CASSQGNEGANYGYTF. The DNA of the CDR3 is TGTGCCAGCAGCCAAGGGAATGAGGGAGCTAACTATGGCTACACCTTC.

The chain carries TRBV15 and TRBJ1-5; tentative D call: TRBD1 (5 bases). From germline, CDR1 is LNHNV and CDR2 YYDKDF (reference sequence). The CDR3 has 14 residues. V was trimmed by 1 base and J by 4 bases, leaving 8 bases between them. CDR3 nucleotide sequence: TGTGCCACCAGCAGAGGGGGCAGAAATCAGCCCCAGCATTTT. It codes for CATSRGGRNQPQHF.

This sequence joins TRBV11-3 and TRBJ2-5; the D is unclear. Germline V gene lookup returns CDR1 SGHNT and CDR2 YENEEA. Trimming cost V 5 bases and J 1 base, with 8 bases left between them. This CDR3 spans 13 amino acids. The CDR3 reads CASSPGSQETQYF. The CDR3 nucleotides are TGTGCCAGCAGCCCCGGGTCCCAAGAGACCCAGTACTTC.

This chain uses TRBV29-1 with TRBJ1-6; 8 bases map to TRBD1. The V and J ends lost 4 bases and 7 bases, in that order; junction bases with no gene match: 3. Germline assignment: CDR1 SQVTM and CDR2 ANQGSEA. The CDR3 is made up of 13 amino acids. The CDR3 nucleotides are TGCAGCGTTGCGGGGGACAGGAATTCACCCCTCCACTTT. Its protein is CSVAGDRNSPLHF. The complete variable domain, with remaining parts taken from reference TRBV29-1 and TRBJ1-6, reads SAVISQKPSRDICQRGTSLTIQCQVDSQVTMMFWYRQQPGQSLTLIATANQGSEATYESGFVIDKFPISRPNLTFSTLTVSNMSPEDSSIYLCSVAGDRNSPLHFGNGTRLTVT.

This chain connects TRBV12-5 to TRBJ1-5, with a weak D call TRBD1 (5 bases). The germline CDR1 and CDR2 sequences are LGHNT and FRNRAP. The ends were cut back, 0 bases at V and 5 bases at J, with 11 bases in the middle. The CDR3 loop spans 15 amino acids. The CDR3 spells CASGLVQAGYQPQHF. The CDR3 region has the DNA TGTGCTAGTGGTTTGGTACAGGCAGGTTATCAGCCCCAGCATTTT.

This clone was seen only a few times. The rearrangement joins TRBV18 to TRBJ2-1; TRBD1 aligns across 10 bases. V was clipped by 2 bases and J by 6 bases; unmatched bases: 4. The germline V gene encodes CDR1 KGHSH and CDR2 LQKENI. There are 15 residues in the CDR3. Here the CDR3 reads CASSPGQGVPNEQFF. Written as DNA, the CDR3 is TGTGCCAGCTCACCAGGACAGGGGGTGCCCAATGAGCAGTTCTTC.

The CDR3 DNA is TGTGCCAGTAGTATAGAAGGGGCCCTTATCGGCTACAATGAGCAGTTCTTC. Its translation: CASSIEGALIGYNEQFF. The chain uses TRBV19 and TRBJ2-1; D is perhaps TRBD1 (5 bases). The CDR3 sequence is 17 residues long. V was trimmed by 0 bases and J by 3 bases, leaving 15 bases between them. Germline V gene lookup returns CDR1 LNHDA and CDR2 SQIVND (reference sequence).

This chain uses TRBV5-4 with TRBJ1-1, with TRBD1 matching over 9 bases. Germline-derived CDR1 and CDR2 are SGHNT and YYREEE (reference sequence). After removal of 5 bases from V and 7 bases from J, the junction contained 9 bases not matched to a gene. The length of the CDR3 is 14 residues. CDR3 sequence: CASSTTTGGVEAFF. CDR3 sequence (DNA): TGTGCCAGCAGTACTACCACAGGGGGCGTTGAAGCTTTCTTT.

As for this clone: Relative to the germline gene, one junction end is altered; a read error may explain this. The chain recombines TRBV7-8 with TRBJ2-6; D perhaps matches TRBD1 (5 bases). CDR1 and CDR2 from the germline V gene are SGHVS and FQNEAQ. The CDR3 loop spans 16 amino acids. The CDR3 is CASSSPDATGANVPTF. For the CDR3, the DNA is TGTGCCAGCAGCTCCCCCGACGCAACTGGGGCCAACGTCCCGACTTTC.

A word on this clone: In the same sample, other DNA sequences code for this CDR3. The chain combines TRBV6-1 with TRBJ2-3; D remains unclear. Germline V gene lookup returns CDR1 MNHNS and CDR2 SASEGT. The CDR3 contains 12 residues. V was clipped by 5 bases and J by 1 base, with 4 bases between them. DNA of the CDR3: TGTGCCAGCAGTCCGGGCACAGATACGCAGTATTTT. It is translated as CASSPGTDTQYF.

This clone has just one count. The rearrangement uses TRBV4-1 and TRBJ1-2, with D possibly matching TRBD1 (6 bases). The V gene lost 5 bases and the J gene lost 0 bases, with 16 bases spanning the gap. The CDR3 spans 16 residues. CDR1 and CDR2 (germline): MGHRA, YSYEKL. This CDR3 reads CASSSKGDRTNYGYTF. The CDR3, as DNA: TGCGCCAGCAGCTCTAAGGGAGACAGGACTAACTATGGCTACACCTTC.

This clone has a single count. V is TRBV7-9 and J is TRBJ1-2; D may be TRBD1 (6 bases). Germline V gene sequence: CDR1 SEHNR, CDR2 FQNEAQ (reference sequence). This CDR3 comprises 13 residues. Trimming stripped 6 bases from V and 6 bases from J, with 14 bases between. CDR3 nucleotides: TGTGCCAGCAGTGATCAGGGGAACGATGGCTACACCTTC. Translation gives CASSDQGNDGYTF.

This chain uses TRBV5-4 with TRBJ1-2; D ambiguous. The CDR3 has 19 residues. Germline V gene lookup returns CDR1 SGHNT and CDR2 YYREEE (reference sequence). Trimming shortened V by 4 bases and J by 7 bases, and 32 bases separated the two germline ends. CDR3 in amino acids: CASSPPREGTRYGGSGYTF. The CDR3 region has the DNA TGTGCCAGCAGCCCGCCAAGGGAGGGAACGCGCTATGGAGGGTCTGGCTACACCTTC.

The chain uses TRBV11-2 and TRBJ2-7; the D is unclear. The V gene lost 5 bases and the J gene lost 2 bases, with 13 bases spanning the gap. The length of the CDR3 is 14 residues. CDR1 is SGHAT, CDR2 FQNNGV, per germline. CDR3 protein: CASSTSTGPYEQYV. The CDR3 DNA is TGTGCCAGCAGCACTTCGACGGGTCCCTACGAGCAGTACGTC.

The rearrangement joins TRBV6-4 to TRBJ2-7; 7 bases line up with TRBD2. The CDR3 contains 18 residues. Germline V CDR1 and CDR2: MRHNA, SNTAGT. With V trimmed by 4 bases and J by 8 bases, 23 bases remained unmatched. Here the CDR3 reads CASSAAGVLLGGDEKQYF. In nucleotides, the CDR3 is TGTGCCAGCAGTGCGGCGGGAGTACTCCTCGGAGGGGACGAAAAGCAGTACTTC.

This clone has just a few counts. The rearrangement joins TRBV19 to TRBJ1-5, with unresolved D. There are 14 residues in the CDR3. The V gene lost 0 bases and the J gene lost 10 bases, with 13 bases spanning the gap. CDR1 is LNHDA and CDR2 is SQIVND in the germline V gene (reference sequence). CDR3 in amino acids: CASSIDGSFIPQHF. As DNA, the CDR3 is TGTGCCAGTAGTATAGATGGCAGTTTCATACCCCAGCATTTT.

Remarks on this clone: The junction and the germline gene differ at one end; a read error may be behind it. The CDR3 here is CSSSTPGGATHEQYF. CDR3 coding DNA: TGTTCCAGCAGCACCCCAGGCGGGGCGACCCACGAGCAGTACTTC. The chain uses TRBV7-9 and TRBJ2-7; a weak D match, TRBD2 (6 bases). The CDR3 contains 15 residues. Germline CDR1 and CDR2: SEHNR and FQNEAQ (reference sequence).

This chain links TRBV7-8 with TRBJ1-1, with D possibly matching TRBD1 (6 bases). V was shortened by 0 bases and J by 9 bases, with 8 bases between the two germline ends. Germline CDR1 reads SGHVS; CDR2 reads FQNEAQ. The CDR3 runs to 12 residues. CDR3 amino acids: CASSLATGQAFF. The CDR3 DNA reads TGTGCCAGCAGCTTAGCGACAGGACAAGCTTTCTTT.

This clone was picked up one time. The chain carries TRBV5-1 and TRBJ2-5; D perhaps matches TRBD1 (7 bases). The V and J ends lost 2 bases and 5 bases respectively, with 13 bases between them. The CDR3 loop spans 14 amino acids. Germline CDR1 and CDR2: SGHRS and YFSETQ. The chain's CDR3 is CASSFDRAGETQYF. The CDR3 DNA follows: TGCGCCAGCAGCTTTGACAGGGCGGGGGAGACCCAGTACTTC.

This clone appeared once. V usage is TRBV7-8 and J usage is TRBJ1-2, with D unresolved. This CDR3 contains 14 residues. CDR1 is SGHVS, CDR2 FQNEAQ, per germline. Trimming stripped 5 bases from V and 2 bases from J, with 12 bases between. The chain's CDR3 is CASSPLGANYGYTF. Here the CDR3 DNA reads TGTGCCAGCAGCCCGTTGGGCGCGAACTATGGCTACACCTTC.

The gene calls are TRBV4-1 and TRBJ2-2; possibly TRBD2 for D (5 bases). Looked up from germline, CDR1 is MGHRA and CDR2 is YSYEKL. Trimming took off 1 base at V and 3 bases at J, with 12 bases between the two ends. This CDR3 has 16 residues. CDR3 region: CASSQGPGGDTGELFF. CDR3 DNA sequence: TGCGCCAGCAGCCAAGGGCCAGGAGGAGACACCGGGGAGCTGTTTTTT.

Written as DNA, the CDR3 is TGTGCCAGCAGGGGCGGGGGGCGCGAAGGCTACACCTTC. This codes for CASRGGGREGYTF. J is TRBJ1-2 and V is TRBV6-1, with a weak D call TRBD1 (6 bases). The CDR3 has 13 residues. V dropped 6 bases and J dropped 8 bases, with 16 bases sitting between them. Per germline, CDR1 MNHNS and CDR2 SASEGT.